The present T cell receptor (beta chain) was sequenced within a study of blood T cell repertoires in COVID-19. This clone has only one observation. The germline V gene encodes CDR1 SQVTM and CDR2 ANQGSEA. CDR3 length: 15 amino acids. V trimming: 5 bases; J trimming: 2 bases; junction bases outside the gene matches: 6. Per the authors' pipeline: The authors estimated nucleated cell counts from reference gene primer amplification. Assay used: immunoSEQ multiplex PCR; TCRdb lists only in-frame clones, some missing. V and J calls and clone size follow that table, whereas D and trimming were derived from the DNA. The table shows 200,000 to 250,000 clones, with approximately 90% occurring only once. Individuals aged about 18 to 90 years were recruited from about two dozen US areas. Allocation to cohorts depended on clinical history reported by the participants.

The rearrangement links TRBV29-1 to TRBJ2-3, with TRBD2 identical over 11 bases. The TCR comes from a man aged 25 to 40 who had recovered from COVID-19. The sequenced material came from PBMCs or T cells enriched from blood (not recorded which). DNA for the CDR3: TGCAGCGTTCGATTAGCGGGAGGGCCCACAGATACGCAGTATTTT. Translation: CSVRLAGGPTDTQYF.